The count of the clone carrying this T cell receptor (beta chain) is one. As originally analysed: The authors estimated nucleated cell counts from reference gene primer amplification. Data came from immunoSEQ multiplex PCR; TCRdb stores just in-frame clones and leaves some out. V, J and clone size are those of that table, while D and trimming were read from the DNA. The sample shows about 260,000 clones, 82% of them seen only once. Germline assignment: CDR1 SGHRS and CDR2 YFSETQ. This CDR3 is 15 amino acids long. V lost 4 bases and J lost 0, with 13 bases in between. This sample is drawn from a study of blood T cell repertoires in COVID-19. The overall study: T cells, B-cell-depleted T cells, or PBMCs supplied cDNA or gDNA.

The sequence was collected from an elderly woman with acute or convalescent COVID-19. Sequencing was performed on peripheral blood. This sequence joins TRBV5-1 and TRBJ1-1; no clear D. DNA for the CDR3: TGCGCCAGCAGCCCCGGTGATATAATGAACACTGAAGCTTTCTTT. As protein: CASSPGDIMNTEAFF.